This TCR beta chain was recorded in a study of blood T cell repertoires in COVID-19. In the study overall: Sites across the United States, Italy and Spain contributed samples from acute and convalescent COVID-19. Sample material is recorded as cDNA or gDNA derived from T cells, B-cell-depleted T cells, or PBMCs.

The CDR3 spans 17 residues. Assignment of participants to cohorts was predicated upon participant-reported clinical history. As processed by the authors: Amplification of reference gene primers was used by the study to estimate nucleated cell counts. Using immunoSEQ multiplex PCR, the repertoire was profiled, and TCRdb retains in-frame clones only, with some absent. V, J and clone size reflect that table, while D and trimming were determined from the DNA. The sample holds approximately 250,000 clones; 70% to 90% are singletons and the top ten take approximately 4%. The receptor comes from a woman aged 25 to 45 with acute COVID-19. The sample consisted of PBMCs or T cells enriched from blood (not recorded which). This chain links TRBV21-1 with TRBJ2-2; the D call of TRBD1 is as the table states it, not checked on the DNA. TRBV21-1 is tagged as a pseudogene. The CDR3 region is CASSHSLGQGGTGELFF. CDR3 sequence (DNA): TGTGCCAGCAGCCACTCCCTAGGACAGGGGGGGACCGGGGAGCTGTTTTTT.